This T cell receptor (beta chain) was captured by sequencing in a study of response to subunit inactivated influenza vaccine. Findings of the study overall: Authors suggested that a seasonal influenza vaccination recruits few new T cells each time.

MiXCR, applied by TCRdb to the RT-PCR reads, yields one record per CDR3 protein. This table has about 780,000 distinct CDR3 sequences, 15% to 20% appearing once. In regard to this clonotype: Its antigen remains unidentified.

Between the trimmed V and J ends, which lost 5 bases and 3 bases, there was a span of 8 bases. The CDR3 has 13 amino acids. Germline V lookup: CDR1 SGHTA, CDR2 FQGNSA. The source of this sequence is a man aged 50 to 60 who received an inactivated influenza vaccine. The chain carries TRBV7-2 and TRBJ2-1; D is ambiguous. The specimen comprised PBMCs from blood, sampled around 5 days after vaccination. CDR3 sequence (DNA): TGTGCCAGCAGCGTCTCGGGCTACAATGAGCAGTTCTTC. It encodes CASSVSGYNEQFF.